Listed below are T cell receptor beta chains from one sample, sequenced in a study of cytomegalovirus exposure and HLA in healthy donors. The protocol was immunoSEQ multiplex PCR, while the TCRdb copy is restricted to in-frame clones and leaves out a portion. The table records some 320,000 clones, roughly 87% of them present only once. Specimen: PBMCs. These receptor sequences come from a woman in her twenties or thirties in good health and CMV-seropositive. The CDR3 runs from the conserved cysteine through the conserved F or W. The order of the fields is J gene, V gene, D gene, clone size, CDR3 protein, CDR3 DNA. A D gene is named only where the DNA matches it firmly. Clone size appears in some rows only: once, few, many, or a class for an expanded clone.

j_gene: TRBJ2-5
v_gene: TRBV4-1
d_gene: TRBD2
abundance: -
CDR3aa: CASSQSGARRETQYF
CDR3nt: TGCGCCAGCAGCCAAAGCGGGGCCCGGCGGGAGACCCAGTACTTC

j_gene: TRBJ2-3
v_gene: TRBV7-3
d_gene: TRBD1
abundance: -
CDR3aa: CASSPSDRGASTDTQYF
CDR3nt: TGTGCCAGCAGCCCCTCTGACAGGGGTGCTAGCACAGATACGCAGTATTTT

j_gene: TRBJ1-5
v_gene: TRBV27
d_gene: -
abundance: few
CDR3aa: CASTSGEGQPQHF
CDR3nt: TGTGCCAGCACCTCAGGGGAGGGGCAGCCCCAGCATTTT

j_gene: TRBJ1-2
v_gene: TRBV7-8
d_gene: TRBD1
abundance: -
CDR3aa: CASNPRDSWDGYTF
CDR3nt: TGTGCCAGCAACCCCCGGGACAGCTGGGATGGCTACACCTTC

j_gene: TRBJ1-2
v_gene: TRBV6-1
d_gene: -
abundance: -
CDR3aa: CASSVGGGHYGYTF
CDR3nt: TGTGCCAGCAGTGTCGGAGGGGGGCACTATGGCTACACCTTC

j_gene: TRBJ2-3
v_gene: TRBV6-5
d_gene: -
abundance: -
CDR3aa: CASSSVQGGEDTQYF
CDR3nt: TGTGCCAGCAGCTCCGTGCAGGGCGGTGAAGATACGCAGTATTTT

j_gene: TRBJ1-1
v_gene: TRBV9
d_gene: -
abundance: -
CDR3aa: CASSGRRGEAFF
CDR3nt: TGTGCCAGCAGCGGCCGAAGGGGCGAAGCTTTCTTT

j_gene: TRBJ1-1
v_gene: TRBV29-1
d_gene: -
abundance: -
CDR3aa: CSVVGQGLGTEAFF
CDR3nt: TGCAGCGTTGTGGGTCAGGGGTTGGGGACTGAAGCTTTCTTT

j_gene: TRBJ2-1
v_gene: TRBV30
d_gene: TRBD2
abundance: -
CDR3aa: CAWITSTSGRSTYNEQFF
CDR3nt: TGTGCCTGGATCACATCGACTAGCGGGAGGAGTACCTACAATGAGCAGTTCTTC

j_gene: TRBJ1-6
v_gene: TRBV6-1
d_gene: -
abundance: -
CDR3aa: CASSGQFDSPLHF
CDR3nt: TGTGCCAGCAGTGGTCAGTTCGATTCACCCCTCCACTTT

j_gene: TRBJ2-7
v_gene: TRBV19
d_gene: TRBD2
abundance: -
CDR3aa: CASSITSGRYEQYF
CDR3nt: TGTGCCAGTAGTATTACTAGCGGGAGATACGAGCAGTACTTC

j_gene: TRBJ2-2
v_gene: TRBV30
d_gene: -
abundance: -
CDR3aa: CAWSVPGELFF
CDR3nt: TGTGCCTGGAGTGTACCCGGGGAGCTGTTTTTT

j_gene: TRBJ1-2
v_gene: TRBV5-5
d_gene: -
abundance: -
CDR3aa: CASSLASYGYTF
CDR3nt: TGTGCCAGCAGCTTGGCCAGTTATGGCTACACCTTC

j_gene: TRBJ2-7
v_gene: TRBV27
d_gene: -
abundance: -
CDR3aa: CASSFEQYF
CDR3nt: TGTGCCAGCAGTTTCGAGCAGTACTTC

j_gene: TRBJ2-7
v_gene: TRBV9
d_gene: -
abundance: -
CDR3aa: CASSVEGSGIHEQYF
CDR3nt: TGTGCCAGCAGCGTAGAGGGTAGCGGTATCCACGAGCAGTACTTC

j_gene: TRBJ2-7
v_gene: TRBV15
d_gene: -
abundance: few
CDR3aa: CATSRVVGARLEQYF
CDR3nt: TGTGCCACCAGCAGAGTCGTAGGGGCTCGACTTGAGCAGTACTTC

j_gene: TRBJ1-5
v_gene: TRBV7-2
d_gene: -
abundance: -
CDR3aa: CASSLVSQRDQPQHF
CDR3nt: TGTGCCAGCAGCTTAGTAAGCCAAAGGGATCAGCCCCAGCATTTT

j_gene: TRBJ2-7
v_gene: TRBV7-8
d_gene: TRBD1
abundance: -
CDR3aa: CASSEQMRGRYEQYF
CDR3nt: TGTGCCAGCAGCGAACAGATGAGGGGGCGATACGAGCAGTACTTC

j_gene: TRBJ1-2
v_gene: TRBV5-1
d_gene: -
abundance: -
CDR3aa: CASRPGGQGPNYGYTF
CDR3nt: TGCGCCAGCCGACCGGGAGGCCAAGGTCCTAACTATGGCTACACCTTC

j_gene: TRBJ1-5
v_gene: TRBV9
d_gene: -
abundance: -
CDR3aa: CASSADRGASNQPQHF
CDR3nt: TGTGCCAGCAGCGCGGACAGAGGTGCGAGCAATCAGCCCCAGCATTTT

j_gene: TRBJ2-3
v_gene: TRBV27
d_gene: TRBD2
abundance: -
CDR3aa: CASSFSGRGLALDTQYF
CDR3nt: TGTGCCAGCAGTTTCTCTGGACGGGGACTAGCGTTAGATACGCAGTATTTT

j_gene: TRBJ1-2
v_gene: TRBV5-8
d_gene: -
abundance: few
CDR3aa: CASSLAQPGGYGYTF
CDR3nt: TGTGCCAGCAGCTTGGCACAACCGGGGGGCTATGGCTACACCTTC

j_gene: TRBJ1-2
v_gene: TRBV6-4
d_gene: -
abundance: -
CDR3aa: CASSDPNYGYTF
CDR3nt: TGTGCCAGCAGTGACCCGAACTATGGCTACACCTTC

j_gene: TRBJ2-5
v_gene: TRBV5-4
d_gene: TRBD1
abundance: -
CDR3aa: CASSLTGGETQYF
CDR3nt: TGTGCCAGCAGCTTGACAGGGGGAGAGACCCAGTACTTC

j_gene: TRBJ1-1
v_gene: TRBV7-6
d_gene: -
abundance: -
CDR3aa: CASSLGIEGEAFF
CDR3nt: TGTGCCAGCAGCTTAGGGATCGAAGGGGAAGCTTTCTTT

j_gene: TRBJ2-2
v_gene: TRBV11-2
d_gene: TRBD1
abundance: -
CDR3aa: CASSLDSGQKSGELFF
CDR3nt: TGTGCCAGCAGCTTAGATTCGGGACAGAAGTCCGGGGAGCTGTTTTTT

j_gene: TRBJ2-7
v_gene: TRBV28
d_gene: TRBD2
abundance: -
CDR3aa: CASSFSGSSSYEQYF
CDR3nt: TGTGCCAGCAGTTTTAGCGGGAGCAGCTCCTACGAGCAGTACTTC

j_gene: TRBJ1-2
v_gene: TRBV2
d_gene: -
abundance: -
CDR3aa: CASSEEARGDYGYTF
CDR3nt: TGTGCCAGCAGTGAAGAGGCAAGGGGGGACTATGGCTACACCTTC

j_gene: TRBJ1-4
v_gene: TRBV5-1
d_gene: -
abundance: once
CDR3aa: CASSPGGPSNEKLFF
CDR3nt: TGCGCCAGCAGCCCTGGCGGCCCCTCTAATGAAAAACTGTTTTTT

j_gene: TRBJ1-3
v_gene: TRBV7-7
d_gene: -
abundance: -
CDR3aa: CASSPTSGNTIYF
CDR3nt: TGTGCCAGCAGCCCAACCTCTGGAAACACCATATATTTT

j_gene: TRBJ1-1
v_gene: TRBV2
d_gene: -
abundance: -
CDR3aa: CASTSGGGSLAEAFF
CDR3nt: TGTGCCAGCACATCGGGCGGGGGTAGTTTGGCTGAAGCTTTCTTT

j_gene: TRBJ2-5
v_gene: TRBV5-8
d_gene: -
abundance: -
CDR3aa: CASSLDWETQYF
CDR3nt: TGTGCCAGCAGCTTGGACTGGGAGACCCAGTACTTC

j_gene: TRBJ2-7
v_gene: TRBV5-4
d_gene: TRBD1
abundance: -
CDR3aa: CASSPDRGTPWEQYF
CDR3nt: TGTGCCAGCAGCCCTGACAGGGGTACCCCTTGGGAGCAGTACTTC

j_gene: TRBJ2-7
v_gene: TRBV19
d_gene: TRBD2
abundance: -
CDR3aa: CASSMDLAGAVPYEQYF
CDR3nt: TGTGCCAGTAGTATGGACCTAGCGGGAGCGGTCCCCTACGAGCAGTACTTC

j_gene: TRBJ2-7
v_gene: TRBV27
d_gene: -
abundance: -
CDR3aa: CASSVGFAGEQYF
CDR3nt: TGTGCCAGCAGTGTAGGATTTGCGGGCGAGCAGTACTTC

j_gene: TRBJ2-7
v_gene: TRBV4-3
d_gene: -
abundance: -
CDR3aa: CASSQAPLDEQYF
CDR3nt: TGCGCCAGCAGCCAAGCCCCCCTAGACGAGCAGTACTTC

j_gene: TRBJ1-2
v_gene: TRBV5-1
d_gene: -
abundance: few
CDR3aa: CASSLNLVTAQPRYGYTF
CDR3nt: TGCGCCAGCAGCTTGAATCTTGTCACAGCCCAACCCCGCTATGGCTACACCTTC

j_gene: TRBJ2-7
v_gene: TRBV7-9
d_gene: -
abundance: -
CDR3aa: CASSLVQGPWDEQYF
CDR3nt: TGTGCCAGCAGCTTAGTCCAGGGGCCCTGGGACGAGCAGTACTTC

j_gene: TRBJ2-1
v_gene: TRBV28
d_gene: -
abundance: -
CDR3aa: CASARNEQFF
CDR3nt: TGTGCCAGCGCCAGGAATGAGCAGTTCTTC

j_gene: TRBJ2-7
v_gene: TRBV5-6
d_gene: -
abundance: -
CDR3aa: CASSLLTGTHEQYF
CDR3nt: TGTGCCAGCAGCTTGCTTACAGGTACCCACGAGCAGTACTTC

j_gene: TRBJ2-3
v_gene: TRBV9
d_gene: TRBD2
abundance: -
CDR3aa: CASSGLAGGTDTQYF
CDR3nt: TGTGCCAGCAGCGGACTAGCGGGGGGCACAGATACGCAGTATTTT

j_gene: TRBJ2-5
v_gene: TRBV25-1
d_gene: -
abundance: once
CDR3aa: CASSGFDSFQETQYF
CDR3nt: TGTGCCAGCAGTGGATTCGACAGTTTTCAAGAGACCCAGTACTTC

j_gene: TRBJ1-1
v_gene: TRBV7-9
d_gene: -
abundance: once
CDR3aa: CASSPPGEAFF
CDR3nt: TGTGCCAGCAGCCCCCCTGGTGAAGCTTTCTTT

j_gene: TRBJ1-2
v_gene: TRBV6-7
d_gene: -
abundance: -
CDR3aa: CASRRRRDSTLGGFGYTF
CDR3nt: TGTGCCAGCAGACGACGACGGGACTCGACACTAGGGGGGTTTGGCTACACCTTC

j_gene: TRBJ1-2
v_gene: TRBV27
d_gene: -
abundance: -
CDR3aa: CASSHLTVQSANYGYTF
CDR3nt: TGTGCCAGCAGTCACCTGACAGTACAATCAGCTAACTATGGCTACACCTTC

j_gene: TRBJ2-7
v_gene: TRBV9
d_gene: -
abundance: once
CDR3aa: CASSTDTNYEQYF
CDR3nt: TGTGCCAGCAGCACGGACACGAACTACGAGCAGTACTTC

j_gene: TRBJ1-2
v_gene: TRBV5-1
d_gene: -
abundance: once
CDR3aa: CASSLAVRDWGMYGYTF
CDR3nt: TGCGCCAGCAGCTTGGCCGTACGGGATTGGGGGATGTATGGCTACACCTTC

j_gene: TRBJ2-7
v_gene: TRBV27
d_gene: TRBD1
abundance: -
CDR3aa: CASRSTGANEQYF
CDR3nt: TGTGCCAGCAGGAGCACAGGGGCCAACGAGCAGTACTTC

j_gene: TRBJ1-2
v_gene: TRBV10-3
d_gene: TRBD1
abundance: -
CDR3aa: CAISPGQGPGYTF
CDR3nt: TGTGCCATCAGCCCGGGACAGGGTCCTGGCTACACCTTC

j_gene: TRBJ2-5
v_gene: TRBV29-1
d_gene: TRBD2
abundance: -
CDR3aa: CSVEGGLAGGRGETQYF
CDR3nt: TGCAGCGTTGAAGGGGGACTAGCGGGAGGCCGGGGGGAGACCCAGTACTTC

j_gene: TRBJ2-7
v_gene: TRBV5-6
d_gene: -
abundance: -
CDR3aa: CASSLGGGEQYF
CDR3nt: TGTGCCAGCAGCTTGGGTGGAGGCGAGCAGTACTTC